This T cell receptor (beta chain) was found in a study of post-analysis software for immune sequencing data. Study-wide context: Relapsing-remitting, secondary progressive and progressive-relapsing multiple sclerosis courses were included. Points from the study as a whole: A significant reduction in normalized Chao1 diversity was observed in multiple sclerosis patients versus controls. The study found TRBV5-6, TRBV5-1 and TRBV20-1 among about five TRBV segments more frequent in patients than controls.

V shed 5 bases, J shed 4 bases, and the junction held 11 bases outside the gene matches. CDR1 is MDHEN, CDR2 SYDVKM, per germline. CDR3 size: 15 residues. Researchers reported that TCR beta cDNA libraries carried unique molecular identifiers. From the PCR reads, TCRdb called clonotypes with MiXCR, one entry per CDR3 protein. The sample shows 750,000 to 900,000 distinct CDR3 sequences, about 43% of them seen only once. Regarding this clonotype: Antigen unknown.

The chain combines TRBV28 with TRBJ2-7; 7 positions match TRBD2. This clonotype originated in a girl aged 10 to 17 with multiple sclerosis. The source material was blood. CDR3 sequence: CASSPSGGLRYEQYF. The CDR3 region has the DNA TGTGCCAGCAGTCCCTCGGGGGGACTACGTTACGAGCAGTACTTC.